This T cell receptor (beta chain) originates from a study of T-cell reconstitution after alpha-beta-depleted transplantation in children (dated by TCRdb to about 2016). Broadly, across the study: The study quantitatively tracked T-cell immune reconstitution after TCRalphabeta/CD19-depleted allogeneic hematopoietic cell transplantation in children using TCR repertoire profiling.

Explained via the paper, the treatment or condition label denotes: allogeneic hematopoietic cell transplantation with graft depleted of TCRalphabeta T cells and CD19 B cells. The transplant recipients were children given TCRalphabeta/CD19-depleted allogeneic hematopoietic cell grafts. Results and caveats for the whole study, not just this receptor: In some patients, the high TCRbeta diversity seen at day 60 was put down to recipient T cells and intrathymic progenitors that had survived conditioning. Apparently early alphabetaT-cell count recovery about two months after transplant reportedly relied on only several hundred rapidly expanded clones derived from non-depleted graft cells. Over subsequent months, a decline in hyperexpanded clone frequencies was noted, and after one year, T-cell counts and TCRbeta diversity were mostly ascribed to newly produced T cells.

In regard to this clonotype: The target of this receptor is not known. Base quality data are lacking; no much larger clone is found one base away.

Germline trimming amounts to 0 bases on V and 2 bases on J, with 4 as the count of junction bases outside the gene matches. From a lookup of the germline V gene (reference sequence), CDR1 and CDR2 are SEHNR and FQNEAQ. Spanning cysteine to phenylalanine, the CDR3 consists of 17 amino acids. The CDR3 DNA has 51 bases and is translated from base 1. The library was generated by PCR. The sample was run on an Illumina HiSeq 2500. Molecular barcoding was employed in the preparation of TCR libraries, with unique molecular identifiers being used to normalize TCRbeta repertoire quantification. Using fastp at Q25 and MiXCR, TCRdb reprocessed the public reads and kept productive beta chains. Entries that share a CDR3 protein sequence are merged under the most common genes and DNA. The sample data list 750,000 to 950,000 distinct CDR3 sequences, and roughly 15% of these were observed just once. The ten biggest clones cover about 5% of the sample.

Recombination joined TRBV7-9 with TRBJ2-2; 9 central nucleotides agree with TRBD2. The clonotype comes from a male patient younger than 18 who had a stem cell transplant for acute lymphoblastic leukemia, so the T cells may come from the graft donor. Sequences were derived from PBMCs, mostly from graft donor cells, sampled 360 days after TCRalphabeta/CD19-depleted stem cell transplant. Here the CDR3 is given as CASSLARLADNTGELFF. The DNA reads TGTGCCAGCAGCTTAGCGCGACTAGCGGACAACACCGGGGAGCTGTTTTTT. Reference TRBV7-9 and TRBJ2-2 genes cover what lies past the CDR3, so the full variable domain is DTGVSQNPRHKITKRGQNVTFRCDPISEHNRLYWYRQTLGQGPEFLTYFQNEAQLEKSRLLSDRFSAERPKGSFSTLEIQRTEQGDSAMYLCASSLARLADNTGELFFGEGSRLTVL.